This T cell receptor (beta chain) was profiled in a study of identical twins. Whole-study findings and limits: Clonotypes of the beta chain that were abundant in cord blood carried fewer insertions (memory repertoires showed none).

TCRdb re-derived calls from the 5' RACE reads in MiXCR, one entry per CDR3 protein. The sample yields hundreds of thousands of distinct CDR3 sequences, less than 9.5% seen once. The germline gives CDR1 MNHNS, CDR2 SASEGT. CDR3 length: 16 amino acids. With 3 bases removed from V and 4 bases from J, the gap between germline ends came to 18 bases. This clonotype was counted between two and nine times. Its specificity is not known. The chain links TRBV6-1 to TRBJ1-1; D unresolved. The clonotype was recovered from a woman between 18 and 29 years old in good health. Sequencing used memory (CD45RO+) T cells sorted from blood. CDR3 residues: CASSDRAKGLGTEAFF. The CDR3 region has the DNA TGTGCCAGCAGTGACCGGGCCAAGGGCCTGGGCACTGAAGCTTTCTTT.